These T cell receptor beta chains were read from a single sample in a study of blood T cell repertoires in COVID-19. Using immunoSEQ multiplex PCR, the repertoire was profiled, and TCRdb retains in-frame clones only, with some absent. The sample holds about 210,000 clones, around four fifths seen once. The specimen was peripheral blood. These receptors were taken from a man in his sixties with COVID-19, enrolled during active disease. CDR3s include the opening cysteine and the closing phenylalanine or tryptophan. D genes are given only for firm matches. Some rows have no size entry. The others give once, few or many, or a class for an expanded clone.

d_call clone_size j_call v_call cdr3_nt cdr3_aa
- - TRBJ1-2 TRBV7-2 TGTGCCAGCAGCCCCGGGACATATTATGGCTACACCTTC CASSPGTYYGYTF
- - TRBJ2-5 TRBV11-2 TGTGCCAGCAGCGTAGATGGCAGGCAAGAGACCCAGTACTTC CASSVDGRQETQYF
- - TRBJ1-4 TRBV18 TGTGCCAGCTCCAGAGGACAGCTGAGTAATGAAAAACTGTTTTTT CASSRGQLSNEKLFF
- - TRBJ2-2 TRBV6-6 TGTGCCAGCAGTTACGGCCCCTCGGCGGGCACCGGGGAGCTGTTTTTT CASSYGPSAGTGELFF
- - TRBJ2-7 TRBV6-5 TGTGCCAGCAGCCACTCCTACGAGCAGTACTTC CASSHSYEQYF
- - TRBJ1-3 TRBV28 TGTGCCAGCAGTTTCAGGGTAGGAAACACCATATATTTT CASSFRVGNTIYF
- few TRBJ2-3 TRBV6-5 TGTGCCAGCAGTTCTAGCACAGATACGCAGTATTTT CASSSSTDTQYF
- - TRBJ2-2 TRBV29-1 TGCAGCGTCTATGGGGCGACCACCGGGGAGCTGTTTTTT CSVYGATTGELFF
TRBD1 - TRBJ2-1 TRBV5-4 TGTGCCAGCAGCTTGGGACAGGGGATCTACAATGAGCAGTTCTTC CASSLGQGIYNEQFF
- once TRBJ1-1 TRBV3-1/TRBV3-2 TGTGCCAGCAGCCAAGGTAACAGCATGAACACTGAAGCTTTCTTT CASSQGNSMNTEAFF
- - TRBJ1-5 TRBV19 TGTGCCAGTAGTTTCCTGAATCAGCCCCAGCATTTT CASSFLNQPQHF
- once TRBJ1-3 TRBV4-2 TGTGCCAGCAGCCAAGAAACAGGGCGCTCTGGAAACACCATATATTTT CASSQETGRSGNTIYF
TRBD1 - TRBJ2-1 TRBV4-2 TGTGCCAGCAGCTTGGACAGGGCGAGCTCCTACAATGAGCAGTTCTTC CASSLDRASSYNEQFF
TRBD2 - TRBJ2-5 TRBV28 TGTGCCAGCAGCCCGAGGGCTAGCGGGAGAAGGGGGGAGACCCAGTACTTC CASSPRASGRRGETQYF
- - TRBJ2-4 TRBV12-3/TRBV12-4 TGTGCCAGCAAGTTCGGGGTCAACATTCAGTACTTC CASKFGVNIQYF
TRBD2 - TRBJ2-1 TRBV12-3/TRBV12-4 TGTGCCAGCAGTCAGAGCGGGATTCTTTTCTTC CASSQSGILFF
- - TRBJ1-1 TRBV20-1 TGCAGTGCCATAGGGGGTGCTGAAGCTTTCTTT CSAIGGAEAFF
- - TRBJ2-2 TRBV6-5 TGTGCCAGCATCAAGGGGGTACTGGCCGGGGAGCTGTTTTTT CASIKGVLAGELFF
TRBD1 once TRBJ1-5 TRBV5-1 TGCGCCAGCAGCTCCGGGACAGATCAGCCCCAGCATTTT CASSSGTDQPQHF
- - TRBJ1-2 TRBV7-9 TGTGCCAGCAGCTTAGGCGCAGGGCCCTATGGCTACACCTTC CASSLGAGPYGYTF
TRBD2 once TRBJ2-1 TRBV11-3 TGTGCCAGCAGCTTAGGCTCCCTGTCTAGCGGGAGGGCCTTGAATGAGCAGTTCTTC CASSLGSLSSGRALNEQFF
- - TRBJ1-5 TRBV2 TGTGCCAGCAGGCTTGACAGTTATCAGCCCCAGCATTTT CASRLDSYQPQHF
TRBD2 once TRBJ2-1 TRBV19 TGTGCCAGTAGTGTCGGACTAGCGGGTTACTCCTACAATGAGCAGTTCTTC CASSVGLAGYSYNEQFF
- - TRBJ1-1 TRBV12-3/TRBV12-4 TGTGCCAGCAGGGGGGAGGGGGACACTGAAGCTTTCTTT CASRGEGDTEAFF
- - TRBJ2-1 TRBV3-1/TRBV3-2 TGTGCCAGCAGCCCCTGGGGGCCTACCTACAATGAGCAGTTCTTC CASSPWGPTYNEQFF
- - TRBJ2-7 TRBV18 TGTGCCAGCTCACCACTCAGGGCCGCTTTAAACGAGCAGTACTTC CASSPLRAALNEQYF
- - TRBJ2-7 TRBV18 TGTGCCAGCTCACCGGGACAACAGTACGAGCAGTACTTC CASSPGQQYEQYF
- - TRBJ2-6 TRBV27 TGTGCCAGCAGTTTCCTTCTCTCTGGGGCCAACGTCCTGACTTTC CASSFLLSGANVLTF
TRBD1 - TRBJ1-1 TRBV3-1/TRBV3-2 TGTGCCAGCAGTCAAACAGGGGATGAAGCTTTCTTT CASSQTGDEAFF
TRBD1 - TRBJ1-1 TRBV2 TGTGCCAGGCGCCCCAAGATGGACAGGGCCACTGAAGCTTTCTTT CARRPKMDRATEAFF
TRBD2 - TRBJ2-7 TRBV7-9 TGTGCCAGCAGCTTAAGAAGCGGGAGGTACGAGCAGTACTTC CASSLRSGRYEQYF
- - TRBJ2-2 TRBV27 TGTGCCAGCAGTTTGTCCGGGACCGGGGAGCTGTTTTTT CASSLSGTGELFF
TRBD2 few TRBJ2-2 TRBV5-1 TGCGCCAGCAGCTTAGCTAGCGGGGACACCGGGGAGCTGTTTTTT CASSLASGDTGELFF
- - TRBJ1-2 TRBV12-5 TGTGCTAGTGGTTTGGGACGGGGAACTAACTATGGCTACACCTTC CASGLGRGTNYGYTF
TRBD1 - TRBJ1-2 TRBV5-4 TGTGCCAGCAGTCGCGACAGGGCTTTGGGGGGCTACACCTTC CASSRDRALGGYTF
- - TRBJ2-6 TRBV27 TGTGCCAGCAGCCTATTCTGGGGCCTCTCTGGGGCCAACGTCCTGACTTTC CASSLFWGLSGANVLTF